This T cell receptor (beta chain) appears in the sequencing data of a study of blood T cell repertoires in COVID-19. Overall study context: The origin of the acute and convalescent COVID-19 samples was the United States, Italy and Spain. T cells, B-cell-depleted T cells, or PBMCs supplied cDNA or gDNA.

Enrolment of Seattle patients took place during active infection, and they were followed longitudinally. Original data processing: Reference gene primer amplification yielded estimated nucleated cell counts. Profiling relied on immunoSEQ multiplex PCR, and the TCRdb table lists in-frame clones only, not all of them. Clone size and the V and J calls come from that table; the DNA yielded D and trimming. The sample holds about 220,000 clones, approximately 78% seen once. The V gene end was trimmed by 2 bases and the J gene end by 2 bases; junction bases not matched to a gene: 3. Germline V CDR1 and CDR2: SGHAT, FQNNGV. This CDR3 is built from 14 residues.

This receptor was identified in a woman older than 75 with COVID-19, enrolled during active disease. The specimen was peripheral blood. The chain combines TRBV11-2 with TRBJ2-7; 7 bases map to TRBD2. For the CDR3, the DNA is TGTGCCAGCAGCTTAATCGGGACTACCTACGAGCAGTACTTC. Protein: CASSLIGTTYEQYF.